Below, 5 T cell receptor beta chains from the same sample are listed, as sequenced in a study of T cells in Graves' hyperthyroidism and ophthalmopathy. Amplified TCR beta CDR3 regions came from RNA transcripts. With the HTBI primer set, the TCR CDR3 went through a first round of RT-PCR. Via MiXCR, TCRdb re-called the multiplex PCR reads, giving one row per CDR3 protein. The repertoire holds under 700,000 distinct CDR3 sequences, 16% seen once, with 18% in the top ten. Sample: blood. These receptors all come from a woman under 30 with Graves' hyperthyroidism.

This clonotype was counted at least ten times. The chain recombines TRBV20-1 with TRBJ2-1; 12 bases line up with TRBD2. Losses at the gene ends were 4 bases for V and 8 bases for J; bases not matched to a gene: 9. This CDR3 has 15 residues. Per germline, CDR1 DFQATT and CDR2 SNEGSKA (reference sequence). CDR3 in amino acids: CSATRLAGVRDEQFF. In nucleotides, the CDR3 is TGCAGTGCTACCCGACTAGCGGGAGTGAGGGATGAGCAGTTCTTC.

The genes are TRBV14 and TRBJ2-7; D unresolved. Germline CDR1 is SGHDN and CDR2 is FVKESK. CDR3 length: 15 residues. The V end was cut by 1 base, the J end by 4 bases, with 14 bases between. DNA of the CDR3: TGTGCCAGCAGCCAAGTGAACAGAAGGCGGTACGAGCAGTACTTC. Translating gives CASSQVNRRRYEQYF.

This clonotype has only one observation. This may arise from a read error, as a much more abundant clone is one base away. The chain links TRBV19 to TRBJ1-1, with TRBD1 matching over 7 bases. Germline V gene sequence: CDR1 LNHDA, CDR2 SQIVND (reference sequence). CDR3 length: 14 amino acids. V lost 7 bases to trimming and J lost 2 bases; unmatched junction nucleotides: 7. The CDR3 DNA is TGTGCCAGTATCCCCCGGGACAGAAACACTGAAGCTTTCTTT. Translating gives CASIPRDRNTEAFF.

The V and J genes are TRBV24-1 and TRBJ2-3; TRBD2 matches at 13 bases. Germline trimming cut 3 bases from V and 6 bases from J; bases unmatched to any gene: 14. The CDR3 contains 19 residues. Germline assignment: CDR1 KGHDR and CDR2 SFDVKD. CDR3 sequence: CATSDPRTSGSLLVDTQYF. DNA of the CDR3: TGTGCCACCAGTGATCCTCGGACTAGCGGGAGCCTCCTGGTGGATACGCAGTATTTT.

At least ten counts were recorded for this clonotype. The genes are TRBV7-9 and TRBJ2-7; D is unclear. Between the trimmed V and J ends, which lost 2 bases and 2 bases, there was a span of 10 bases. Germline V gives CDR1 SEHNR, CDR2 FQNEAQ (reference sequence). There are 14 residues in the CDR3. Here the CDR3 DNA reads TGTGCCAGCAGCTTATGGCAGCCCACCTACGAGCAGTACTTC. This translates into CASSLWQPTYEQYF. Full variable domain (rest looked up from reference TRBV7-9 and TRBJ2-7): DTGVSQNPRHKITKRGQNVTFRCDPISEHNRLYWYRQTLGQGPEFLTYFQNEAQLEKSRLLSDRFSAERPKGSFSTLEIQRTEQGDSAMYLCASSLWQPTYEQYFGPGTRLTVT.